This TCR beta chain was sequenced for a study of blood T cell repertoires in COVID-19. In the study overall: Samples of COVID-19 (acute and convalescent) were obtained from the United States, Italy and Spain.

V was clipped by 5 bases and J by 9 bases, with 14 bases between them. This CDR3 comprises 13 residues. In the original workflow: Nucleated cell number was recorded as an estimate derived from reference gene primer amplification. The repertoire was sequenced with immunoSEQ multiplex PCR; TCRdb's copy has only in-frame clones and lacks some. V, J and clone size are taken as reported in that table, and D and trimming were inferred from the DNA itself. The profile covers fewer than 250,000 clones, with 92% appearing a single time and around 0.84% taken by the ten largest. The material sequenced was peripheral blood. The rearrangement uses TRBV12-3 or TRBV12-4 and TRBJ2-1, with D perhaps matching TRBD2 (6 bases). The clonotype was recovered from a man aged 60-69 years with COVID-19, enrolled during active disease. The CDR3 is CASSGGLPVEQFF. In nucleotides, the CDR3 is TGTGCCAGCAGTGGGGGACTTCCGGTTGAGCAGTTCTTC.